The sequence of this TCR beta chain was determined in a study of T-cell memory formation after mild COVID-19. Study-level background: Clustering of TCRs was largely donor specific.

The CDR3 is 15 amino acids. Trimming removed 4 bases from V and 1 base from J, with 14 bases in between. CDR1 is SGHNT, CDR2 YYREEE, per germline (reference sequence). This clonotype has a handful of counts. Its antigen remains unknown. Study-wide results and limits: Some clones that responded were present in memory (sampled pre-infection), which suggests cross-reactive memory joined.

MiXCR, run by TCRdb on the 5' RACE reads, gives a single entry per CDR3 protein. The table lists around 300,000 distinct CDR3 sequences, roughly 15% of them singletons. This sequence originates from a man younger than 35 who had mild COVID-19 (a few samples of this study predate the infection). Cell type and time point are not known. The rearrangement links TRBV5-4 to TRBJ2-5; D is perhaps TRBD1 (6 bases). The sequencing sample was made of PBMCs or a T cell subset sorted from them (not recorded which). Here the CDR3 reads CASSGPQGPQETQYF. In DNA form, the CDR3 reads TGTGCCAGCAGCGGCCCACAGGGCCCCCAAGAGACCCAGTACTTC.